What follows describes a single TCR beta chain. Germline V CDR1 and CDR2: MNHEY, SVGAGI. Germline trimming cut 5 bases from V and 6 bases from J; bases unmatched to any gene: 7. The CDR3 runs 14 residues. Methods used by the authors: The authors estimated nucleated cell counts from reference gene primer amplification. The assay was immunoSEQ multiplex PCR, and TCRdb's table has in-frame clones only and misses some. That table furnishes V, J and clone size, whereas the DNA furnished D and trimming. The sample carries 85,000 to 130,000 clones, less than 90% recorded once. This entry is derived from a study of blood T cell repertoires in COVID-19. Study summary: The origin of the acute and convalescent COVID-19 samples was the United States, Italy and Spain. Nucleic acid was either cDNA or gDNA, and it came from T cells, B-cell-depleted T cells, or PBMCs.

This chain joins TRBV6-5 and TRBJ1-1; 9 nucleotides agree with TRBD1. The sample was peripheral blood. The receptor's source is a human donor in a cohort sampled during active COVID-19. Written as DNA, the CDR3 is TGTGCCAGCAGTAAACAGGGGGCTCTAGCTGAAGCTTTCTTT. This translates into CASSKQGALAEAFF.